Listed here are 8 T cell receptor beta chains from one sample, sequenced in a study of cytomegalovirus exposure and HLA in healthy donors. The PCR made use of 60 Vbeta and 13 Jbeta primers. Sequencing was performed with immunoSEQ multiplex PCR; in TCRdb, only in-frame clones are kept and a portion is missing. The table lists 150,000 to 200,000 clones, about three quarters of them singletons. Specimen: PBMCs. Receptors were obtained from a woman aged 40 to 50 in good health and CMV-seronegative.

The chain joins TRBV4-3 to TRBJ1-2, with 10 positions matching TRBD1. The CDR3 runs to 15 residues. Germline lookup yields CDR1 LGHNA and CDR2 YSLEER. The junction had 3 bases not matched to a gene; V was cut back by 0 bases and J by 5 bases. The CDR3 protein is CASSQDRQGAYGYTF. The CDR3, as DNA: TGCGCCAGCAGCCAAGATAGACAGGGGGCATATGGCTACACCTTC.

The V gene is TRBV4-1, the J gene TRBJ1-2; the D gene is possibly TRBD1 (5 bases). Germline CDR1 reads MGHRA; CDR2 reads YSYEKL. There are 14 residues in the CDR3. The ends were cut back, 1 base at V and 8 bases at J, with 14 bases in the middle. Here the CDR3 reads CASSQVLAGRGYTF. The DNA of the CDR3 is TGCGCCAGCAGCCAAGTCCTGGCGGGGCGAGGCTACACCTTC.

This chain joins TRBV27 and TRBJ1-5, with 7 bases identical to TRBD1. The CDR3 covers 13 residues. CDR1 and CDR2 from the germline V gene are MNHEY and SMNVEV (reference sequence). Trimming at V came to 9 bases and at J to 5 bases, leaving 7 bases not matched to a gene. In DNA, the CDR3 is TGTGCCAGTGGGACAGTCCTGGATCAGCCCCAGCATTTT. It translates to CASGTVLDQPQHF.

The chain recombines TRBV7-3 with TRBJ1-2; 8 positions agree with TRBD1. The V gene's germline CDR1 is SGHTA and CDR2 FQGTGA. The CDR3 runs 14 residues. After removal of 6 bases from V and 7 bases from J, the junction contained 10 bases not matched to a gene. As DNA, the CDR3 is TGTGCCAGCAGTCCCGACAGGGGTTTAGGTGGCTACACCTTC. It yields the protein CASSPDRGLGGYTF.

This chain connects TRBV13 to TRBJ2-1, with 10 bases matching TRBD2. V trimming: 5 bases; J trimming: 7 bases; junction bases outside the gene matches: 8. Germline V gives CDR1 PRHDT, CDR2 FYEKMQ (reference sequence). The CDR3 sequence is 15 residues long. CDR3 sequence reads: CASSPGGGLANEQFF. The CDR3 DNA is TGTGCCAGCAGCCCTGGGGGGGGACTAGCGAATGAGCAGTTCTTC.

The CDR3 DNA reads as TGTGCCAGCAGTGGCTTTACAAGCGGGAGTGTTTACAATGAGCAGTTCTTC. The encoded protein is CASSGFTSGSVYNEQFF. The rearrangement uses TRBV25-1 and TRBJ2-1, with 8 positions matching TRBD2. CDR1 MGHDK and CDR2 SYGVNS come from the germline V gene. Trimming at V came to 4 bases and at J to 4 bases, leaving 12 bases not matched to a gene. The CDR3 length is 17 residues.

This clone was seen just once. The chain joins TRBV11-2 to TRBJ2-7, with 11 bases aligning to TRBD1. CDR1 is SGHAT and CDR2 is FQNNGV in the germline V gene. This CDR3 comprises 15 residues. V was clipped by 4 bases and J by 6 bases; unmatched bases: 8. CDR3 amino acids: CASSYRTGGYGEQYV. Here the CDR3 DNA reads TGTGCCAGCAGCTACAGGACAGGGGGCTACGGCGAGCAGTACGTC.

V gene TRBV4-3 combines with J gene TRBJ1-3; D is possibly TRBD1 (6 bases). V shed 6 bases and J shed 0 bases, with 15 bases lying between them. The CDR3 loop spans 16 amino acids. In germline, CDR1 is LGHNA, CDR2 YSLEER. The CDR3 DNA reads TGCGCCAGCAGTAGCTGGGGGGGGGCCTCTGGAAACACCATATATTTT. Amino acids: CASSSWGGASGNTIYF.